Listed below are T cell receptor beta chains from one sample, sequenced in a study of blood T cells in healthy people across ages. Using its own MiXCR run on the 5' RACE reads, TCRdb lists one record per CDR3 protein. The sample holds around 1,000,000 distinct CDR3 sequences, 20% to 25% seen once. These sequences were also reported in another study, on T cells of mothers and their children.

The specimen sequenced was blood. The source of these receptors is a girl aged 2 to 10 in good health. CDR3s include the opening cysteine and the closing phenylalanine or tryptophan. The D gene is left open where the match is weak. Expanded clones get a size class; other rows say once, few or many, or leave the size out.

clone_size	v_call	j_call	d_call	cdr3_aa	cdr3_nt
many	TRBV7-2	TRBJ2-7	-	CASSSLTVGEQYF	TGTGCCAGCAGCTCTCTAACCGTGGGGGAGCAGTACTTC
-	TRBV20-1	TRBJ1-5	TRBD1	CSASPGQGMVQPQHF	TGCAGTGCTAGCCCCGGACAGGGGATGGTTCAGCCCCAGCATTTT
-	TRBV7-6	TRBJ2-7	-	CASSSSHLTHTYEQYF	TGTGCCAGCAGCTCCTCACACCTAACACATACCTACGAGCAGTACTTC
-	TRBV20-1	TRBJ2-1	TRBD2	CSARGTSGNEQFF	TGCAGTGCTAGAGGGACTAGCGGCAATGAGCAGTTCTTC
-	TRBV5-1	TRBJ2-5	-	CASNQGVGETQYF	TGCGCCAGCAATCAGGGCGTGGGGGAGACCCAGTACTTC
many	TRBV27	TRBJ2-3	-	CASSLSRVGESVGDTQYF	TGTGCCAGCAGTTTATCGAGGGTCGGGGAAAGTGTCGGAGATACGCAGTATTTT
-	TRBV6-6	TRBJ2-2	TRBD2	CASSSGTSGSGELFF	TGTGCCAGCAGTTCCGGGACTAGCGGTAGCGGGGAGCTGTTTTTT
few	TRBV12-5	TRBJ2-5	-	CASGFRTGGGETQYF	TGTGCTAGTGGTTTCCGGACAGGAGGGGGAGAGACCCAGTACTTC
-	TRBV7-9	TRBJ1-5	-	CARTGSQPQHF	TGTGCCAGAACAGGATCCCAGCCCCAGCATTTT
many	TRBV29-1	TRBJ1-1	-	CSVEGVLNTEAFF	TGCAGCGTAGAGGGGGTACTGAACACTGAAGCTTTCTTT
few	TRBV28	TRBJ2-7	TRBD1	CASQNPLGQGLYEQYF	TGTGCCAGCCAAAATCCTCTGGGACAGGGCCTTTACGAGCAGTACTTC